This TCR beta chain emerged from a study of T cells in localized non-small cell lung cancer. The V gene lost 2 bases and the J gene lost 1 base, with 11 bases spanning the gap. Germline V gene sequence: CDR1 MNHGY, CDR2 SAAAGT. This CDR3 is built from 15 residues. Sequencing used immunoSEQ multiplex PCR; TCRdb keeps in-frame clones, though not all of them. The data hold approximately 2,000 clones, with approximately 35% observed a single time. The V and J genes are TRBV6-8 and TRBJ1-1; D is uncertain. This clonotype was sampled from a male donor at least 60 years old with stage III squamous cell lung carcinoma. Sequencing was performed on normal lung tissue next to the tumor, taken before any cancer treatment. CDR3 sequence reads: CASSYPAAGNTEAFF. The CDR3 DNA sequence: TGTGCCAGCAGTTACCCGGCGGCGGGGAACACTGAAGCTTTCTTT.